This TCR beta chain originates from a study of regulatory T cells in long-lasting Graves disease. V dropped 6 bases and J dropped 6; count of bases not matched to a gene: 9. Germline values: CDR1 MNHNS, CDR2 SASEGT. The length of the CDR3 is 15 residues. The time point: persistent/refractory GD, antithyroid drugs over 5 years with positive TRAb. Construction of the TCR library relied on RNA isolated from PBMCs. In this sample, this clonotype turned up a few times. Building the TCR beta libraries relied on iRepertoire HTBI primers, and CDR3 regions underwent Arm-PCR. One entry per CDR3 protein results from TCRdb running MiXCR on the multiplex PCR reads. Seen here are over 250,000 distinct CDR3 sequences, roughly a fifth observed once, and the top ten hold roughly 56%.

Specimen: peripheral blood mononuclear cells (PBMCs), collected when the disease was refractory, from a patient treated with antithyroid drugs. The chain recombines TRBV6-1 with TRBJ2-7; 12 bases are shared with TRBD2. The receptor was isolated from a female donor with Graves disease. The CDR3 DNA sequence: TGTGCCAGCAGCCCTACGACTAGCGGGAGAGGCGAGCAGTACTTC. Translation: CASSPTTSGRGEQYF.